These T cell receptor beta chains were read from a single sample in a study of response to subunit inactivated influenza vaccine. TCRdb re-derived calls from the RT-PCR reads in MiXCR, one entry per CDR3 protein. This table holds about 650,000 distinct CDR3 sequences, approximately 14% found once. Sequenced here: PBMCs from blood, sampled 14 to 15 days before vaccination. All receptors derive from a man in his fifties who received an inactivated influenza vaccine. Both conserved end residues are part of each CDR3. The order of the fields is J gene, clone size, D gene, V gene, CDR3 protein, CDR3 DNA. D genes are given only for firm matches. Rows may omit the clone size; those that give it use once, few, many or a size class.

j_gene: TRBJ2-1
abundance: NA
d_gene: NA
v_gene: TRBV7-9
CDR3aa: CASRPDSLLYNEQFF
CDR3nt: TGTGCCAGCAGGCCTGACAGCCTGCTCTACAATGAGCAGTTCTTC

j_gene: TRBJ1-2
abundance: NA
d_gene: TRBD1
v_gene: TRBV7-9
CDR3aa: CASRDRGREGYTF
CDR3nt: TGTGCCAGCAGGGACAGGGGGCGCGAGGGCTACACCTTC

j_gene: TRBJ2-1
abundance: few
d_gene: TRBD2
v_gene: TRBV7-6
CDR3aa: CASSLASFSGSNEQFF
CDR3nt: TGTGCCAGCAGCTTAGCGTCATTTAGCGGGAGCAATGAGCAGTTCTTC

j_gene: TRBJ2-5
abundance: NA
d_gene: NA
v_gene: TRBV7-3
CDR3aa: CASSSSGLRGETQYF
CDR3nt: TGTGCCAGCAGCTCTTCGGGACTAAGGGGGGAGACCCAGTACTTC

j_gene: TRBJ2-3
abundance: NA
d_gene: TRBD1
v_gene: TRBV7-2
CDR3aa: CASSVRQGTGDTQYF
CDR3nt: TGTGCCAGCAGCGTACGACAGGGGACGGGAGATACGCAGTATTTT

j_gene: TRBJ2-3
abundance: few
d_gene: TRBD2
v_gene: TRBV29-1
CDR3aa: CSVDVGGEQYF
CDR3nt: TGCAGCGTTGACGTCGGGGGGGAGCAGTATTTT

j_gene: TRBJ2-1
abundance: NA
d_gene: NA
v_gene: TRBV12-3/TRBV12-4
CDR3aa: CASSLLRVTYNEQFF
CDR3nt: TGTGCCAGCAGTTTGTTAAGGGTAACCTACAATGAGCAGTTCTTC

j_gene: TRBJ2-2
abundance: few
d_gene: TRBD2
v_gene: TRBV11-2
CDR3aa: CASSSGLAGLWHTGELFF
CDR3nt: TGTGCCAGCAGCTCGGGACTAGCGGGCCTATGGCACACCGGGGAGCTGTTTTTT

j_gene: TRBJ2-1
abundance: many
d_gene: NA
v_gene: TRBV5-1
CDR3aa: CASSLTGPPKNEQFF
CDR3nt: TGCGCCAGCAGCCTTACCGGGCCTCCGAAAAATGAGCAGTTCTTC

j_gene: TRBJ2-5
abundance: NA
d_gene: NA
v_gene: TRBV6-2/TRBV6-3
CDR3aa: CASILSPGPSLQETQYF
CDR3nt: TGTGCCAGCATCCTTTCGCCAGGACCAAGCCTTCAAGAGACCCAGTACTTC

j_gene: TRBJ1-3
abundance: many
d_gene: NA
v_gene: TRBV12-3/TRBV12-4
CDR3aa: CASSRASGNTIYF
CDR3nt: TGTGCCAGCAGCAGGGCTTCCGGAAACACCATATATTTT

j_gene: TRBJ2-3
abundance: few
d_gene: NA
v_gene: TRBV5-1
CDR3aa: CASRMKVRAWSADTQYF
CDR3nt: TGCGCCAGCAGAATGAAGGTTCGGGCTTGGTCAGCAGATACGCAGTATTTT

j_gene: TRBJ2-7
abundance: NA
d_gene: NA
v_gene: TRBV7-8
CDR3aa: CASSLRGATSYEQYF
CDR3nt: TGTGCCAGCAGCTTAAGGGGGGCTACCTCCTACGAGCAGTACTTC

j_gene: TRBJ2-5
abundance: few
d_gene: TRBD1
v_gene: TRBV5-1
CDR3aa: CASRDSTGAVETQYF
CDR3nt: TGCGCCAGCAGGGATTCGACAGGGGCGGTAGAGACCCAGTACTTC

j_gene: TRBJ1-2
abundance: NA
d_gene: NA
v_gene: TRBV10-3
CDR3aa: CAIGRQIANYGYTF
CDR3nt: TGTGCCATCGGCAGACAGATAGCTAACTATGGCTACACCTTC

j_gene: TRBJ2-5
abundance: few
d_gene: NA
v_gene: TRBV4-3
CDR3aa: CASSPRGRSEETQYF
CDR3nt: TGCGCCAGCAGCCCAAGGGGCCGGAGCGAAGAGACCCAGTACTTC

j_gene: TRBJ2-7
abundance: many
d_gene: TRBD1
v_gene: TRBV3-1
CDR3aa: CASSREPGQGAHEQYF
CDR3nt: TGTGCCAGCAGCCGGGAACCGGGACAGGGGGCCCACGAGCAGTACTTC

j_gene: TRBJ2-1
abundance: NA
d_gene: NA
v_gene: TRBV5-1
CDR3aa: CASSLYQGNEQFF
CDR3nt: TGCGCCAGCAGCTTATATCAGGGAAATGAGCAGTTCTTC

j_gene: TRBJ2-7
abundance: few
d_gene: TRBD2
v_gene: TRBV19
CDR3aa: CASSYGLAGGYEQYF
CDR3nt: TGTGCCAGTAGTTACGGACTAGCGGGAGGATACGAGCAGTACTTC

j_gene: TRBJ1-2
abundance: many
d_gene: TRBD1
v_gene: TRBV20-1
CDR3aa: CSVQTPGTGARGYTF
CDR3nt: TGCAGTGTCCAGACCCCCGGGACAGGGGCTCGGGGCTACACCTTC

j_gene: TRBJ2-5
abundance: NA
d_gene: TRBD1
v_gene: TRBV20-1
CDR3aa: CSAGTGGKETQYF
CDR3nt: TGCAGTGCAGGGACAGGGGGCAAAGAGACCCAGTACTTC

j_gene: TRBJ1-2
abundance: NA
d_gene: TRBD1
v_gene: TRBV5-1
CDR3aa: CASSSLQGSIYGYTF
CDR3nt: TGCGCCAGCAGCTCCCTACAGGGGTCCATCTATGGCTACACCTTC

j_gene: TRBJ2-1
abundance: NA
d_gene: TRBD1
v_gene: TRBV12-3/TRBV12-4
CDR3aa: CASNLGGEDEQFF
CDR3nt: TGTGCCAGCAACTTAGGGGGCGAGGATGAGCAGTTCTTC

j_gene: TRBJ2-5
abundance: NA
d_gene: NA
v_gene: TRBV3-1
CDR3aa: CASSSPGLGLRTQYF
CDR3nt: TGTGCCAGCAGCTCTCCTGGACTGGGGTTGCGGACCCAGTACTTC

j_gene: TRBJ2-7
abundance: NA
d_gene: NA
v_gene: TRBV7-8
CDR3aa: CASSAPQGGYEQYF
CDR3nt: TGTGCCAGCAGCGCACCACAGGGGGGGTACGAGCAGTACTTC

j_gene: TRBJ2-7
abundance: few
d_gene: TRBD1
v_gene: TRBV9
CDR3aa: CASSVSGTGVYEQYF
CDR3nt: TGTGCCAGCAGCGTTTCTGGGACAGGGGTTTACGAGCAGTACTTC

j_gene: TRBJ2-3
abundance: few
d_gene: NA
v_gene: TRBV6-1
CDR3aa: CASSRQGSDTQYF
CDR3nt: TGTGCCAGCAGTCGACAAGGGTCAGATACGCAGTATTTT

j_gene: TRBJ2-1
abundance: NA
d_gene: NA
v_gene: TRBV12-2
CDR3aa: CASRLGLAGGRRSSYNEQFF
CDR3nt: TGTGCAAGTCGCTTAGGACTAGCGGGGGGCCGAAGGAGCTCCTACAATGAGCAGTTCTTC

j_gene: TRBJ2-3
abundance: NA
d_gene: NA
v_gene: TRBV7-2
CDR3aa: CASSLDGRSYTQYF
CDR3nt: TGTGCCAGCAGCTTAGACGGGAGATCTTATACGCAGTATTTT

j_gene: TRBJ2-7
abundance: NA
d_gene: TRBD2
v_gene: TRBV12-3/TRBV12-4
CDR3aa: CASSSAGTKAGEQYF
CDR3nt: TGTGCCAGCAGCTCGGCCGGGACTAAAGCCGGCGAGCAGTACTTC

j_gene: TRBJ2-6
abundance: NA
d_gene: NA
v_gene: TRBV2
CDR3aa: CASSEDQGAGANVLTF
CDR3nt: TGTGCCAGCAGTGAAGACCAAGGGGCTGGGGCCAACGTCCTGACTTTC

j_gene: TRBJ1-1
abundance: NA
d_gene: NA
v_gene: TRBV7-6
CDR3aa: CASSLDGGRNTEAFF
CDR3nt: TGTGCCAGCAGCTTAGATGGGGGGCGGAACACTGAAGCTTTCTTT

j_gene: TRBJ2-5
abundance: NA
d_gene: NA
v_gene: TRBV4-3
CDR3aa: CASSQDPYKTQYF
CDR3nt: TGCGCCAGCAGCCAAGATCCGTATAAGACCCAGTACTTC

j_gene: TRBJ2-7
abundance: NA
d_gene: TRBD2
v_gene: TRBV3-1
CDR3aa: CASSHVSGRATEQYF
CDR3nt: TGTGCCAGCAGCCACGTCAGCGGGAGGGCCACCGAGCAGTACTTC

j_gene: TRBJ2-7
abundance: NA
d_gene: NA
v_gene: TRBV29-1
CDR3aa: CSVEDRYEQYF
CDR3nt: TGCAGCGTTGAAGATCGGTACGAGCAGTACTTC

j_gene: TRBJ2-1
abundance: NA
d_gene: TRBD2
v_gene: TRBV5-4
CDR3aa: CASSYDLGGRNEQFF
CDR3nt: TGTGCCAGCAGCTACGACCTTGGCGGGAGAAATGAGCAGTTCTTC

j_gene: TRBJ2-5
abundance: few
d_gene: NA
v_gene: TRBV4-3
CDR3aa: CASSQDLVRVQETQYF
CDR3nt: TGCGCCAGCAGCCAAGACCTAGTACGTGTTCAAGAGACCCAGTACTTC

j_gene: TRBJ1-5
abundance: few
d_gene: TRBD1
v_gene: TRBV12-3/TRBV12-4
CDR3aa: CASSGQASNQPQHF
CDR3nt: TGTGCCAGCAGTGGACAGGCCAGCAATCAGCCCCAGCATTTT

j_gene: TRBJ2-3
abundance: few
d_gene: TRBD2
v_gene: TRBV20-1
CDR3aa: CSARDLRRAGDVTTQYF
CDR3nt: TGCAGTGCTAGAGATCTAAGGCGAGCGGGAGATGTTACTACGCAGTATTTT

j_gene: TRBJ2-7
abundance: NA
d_gene: TRBD2
v_gene: TRBV27
CDR3aa: CASSLSASGGTYEQYF
CDR3nt: TGTGCCAGCAGTTTATCAGCTAGCGGGGGAACCTACGAGCAGTACTTC